This T cell receptor beta chain was recorded in a study of cytomegalovirus exposure and HLA in healthy donors. On the study more broadly: In a later analysis, the roughly 120 validation repertoires were reported to have used the same platform as the 600 to 700 first-cohort repertoires. Overall study results and limits: Among TCR sequences, most were rare, though some public TCRs appeared in many donors.

For this clone: The antigen is not known.

The table came from immunoSEQ multiplex PCR; TCRdb's copy has only in-frame clones and leaves some out. Of some 130,000 clones listed, about 80% are singletons. Germline lookup yields CDR1 SGHTA and CDR2 FQGNSA. V dropped 1 base and J dropped 6 bases, with 12 bases sitting between them. This CDR3 region has 14 residues. The sample comprised PBMCs. This receptor was obtained from a man aged 25 to 40 in good health and CMV-seropositive. The rearrangement uses TRBV7-2 and TRBJ1-1, with no clear D. CDR3 residues: CASSLGGTRAEAFF. Here the CDR3 DNA reads TGTGCCAGCAGCTTAGGTGGAACACGGGCTGAAGCTTTCTTT.